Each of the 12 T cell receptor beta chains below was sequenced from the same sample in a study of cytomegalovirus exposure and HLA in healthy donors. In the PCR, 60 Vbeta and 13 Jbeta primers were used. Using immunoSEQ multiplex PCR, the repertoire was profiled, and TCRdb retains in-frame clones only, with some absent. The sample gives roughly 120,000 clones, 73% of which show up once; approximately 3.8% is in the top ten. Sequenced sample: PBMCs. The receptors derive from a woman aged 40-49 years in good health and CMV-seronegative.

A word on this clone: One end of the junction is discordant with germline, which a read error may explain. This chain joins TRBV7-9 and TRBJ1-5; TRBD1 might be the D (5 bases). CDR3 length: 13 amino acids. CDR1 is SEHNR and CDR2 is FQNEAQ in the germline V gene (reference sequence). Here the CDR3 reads CSSSQGGNQPQHF. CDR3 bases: TGTTCCAGCAGTCAGGGCGGCAATCAGCCCCAGCATTTT.

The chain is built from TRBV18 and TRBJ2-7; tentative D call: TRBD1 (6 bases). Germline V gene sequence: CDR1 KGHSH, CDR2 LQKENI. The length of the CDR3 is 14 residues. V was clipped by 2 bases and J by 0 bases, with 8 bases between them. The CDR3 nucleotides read TGTGCCAGCTCACCAACAGGGAGCTCCTACGAGCAGTACTTC. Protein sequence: CASSPTGSSYEQYF.

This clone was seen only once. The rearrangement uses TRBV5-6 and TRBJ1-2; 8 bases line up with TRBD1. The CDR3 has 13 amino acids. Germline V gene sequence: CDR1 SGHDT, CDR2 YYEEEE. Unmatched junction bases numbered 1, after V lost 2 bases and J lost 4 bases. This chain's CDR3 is CASSLQGVYGYTF. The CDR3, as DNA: TGTGCCAGCAGCTTACAGGGGGTCTATGGCTACACCTTC.

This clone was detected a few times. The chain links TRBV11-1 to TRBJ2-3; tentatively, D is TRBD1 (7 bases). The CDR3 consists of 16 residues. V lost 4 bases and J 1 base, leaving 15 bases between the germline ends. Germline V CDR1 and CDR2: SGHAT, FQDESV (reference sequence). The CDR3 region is CASSSGQASGTDTQYF. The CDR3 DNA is TGTGCCAGCAGCTCCGGACAGGCTAGCGGCACAGATACGCAGTATTTT.

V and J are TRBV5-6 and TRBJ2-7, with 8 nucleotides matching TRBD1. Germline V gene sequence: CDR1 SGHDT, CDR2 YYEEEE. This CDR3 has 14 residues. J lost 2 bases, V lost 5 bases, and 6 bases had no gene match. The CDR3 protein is CASRRQGSTYEQYF. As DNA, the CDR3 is TGTGCCAGCAGGAGACAGGGGTCTACCTACGAGCAGTACTTC.

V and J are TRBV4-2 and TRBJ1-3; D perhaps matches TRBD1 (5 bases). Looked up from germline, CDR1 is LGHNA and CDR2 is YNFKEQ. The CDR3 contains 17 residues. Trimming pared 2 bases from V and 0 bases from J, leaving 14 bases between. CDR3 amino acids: CASSQLLDRPSGNTIYF. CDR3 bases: TGTGCCAGCAGCCAACTCCTAGACAGACCCTCTGGAAACACCATATATTTT.

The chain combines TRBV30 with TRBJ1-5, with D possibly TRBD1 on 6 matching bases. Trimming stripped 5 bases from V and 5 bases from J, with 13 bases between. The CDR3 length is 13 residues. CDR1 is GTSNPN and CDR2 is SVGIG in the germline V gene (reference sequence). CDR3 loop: CAWAIRGDQPQHF. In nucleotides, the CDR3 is TGTGCCTGGGCTATCAGGGGTGATCAGCCCCAGCATTTT. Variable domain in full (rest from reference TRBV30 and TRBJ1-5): SQTIHQWPATLVQPVGSPLSLECTVEGTSNPNLYWYRQAAGRGLQLLFYSVGIGQISSEVPQNLSASRPQDRQFILSSKKLLLSDSGFYLCAWAIRGDQPQHFGDGTRLSIL.

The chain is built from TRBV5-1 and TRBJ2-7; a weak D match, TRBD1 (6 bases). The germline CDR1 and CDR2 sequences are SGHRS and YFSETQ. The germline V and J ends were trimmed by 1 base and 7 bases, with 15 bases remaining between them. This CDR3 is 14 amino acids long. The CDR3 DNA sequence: TGCGCCAGCAGCTTGACAGGGCCTCCAGGGGAGCAGTACTTC. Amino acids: CASSLTGPPGEQYF.

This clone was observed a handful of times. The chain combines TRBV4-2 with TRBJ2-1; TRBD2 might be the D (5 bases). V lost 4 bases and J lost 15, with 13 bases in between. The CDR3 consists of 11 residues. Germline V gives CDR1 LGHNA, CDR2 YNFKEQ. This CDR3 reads CASSRGDFRFF. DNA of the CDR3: TGTGCCAGCAGCCGGGGAGATTTTCGGTTCTTC.

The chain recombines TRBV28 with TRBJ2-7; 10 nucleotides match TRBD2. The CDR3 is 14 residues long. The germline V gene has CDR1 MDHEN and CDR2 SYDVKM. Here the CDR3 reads CAISGRPNSYEQYF. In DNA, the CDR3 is TGTGCTATTAGCGGGAGGCCCAACTCCTACGAGCAGTACTTC.

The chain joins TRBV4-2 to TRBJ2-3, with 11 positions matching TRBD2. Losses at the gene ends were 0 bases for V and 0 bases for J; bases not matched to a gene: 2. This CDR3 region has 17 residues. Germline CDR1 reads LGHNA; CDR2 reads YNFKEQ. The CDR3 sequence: CASSQELAGGSTDTQYF. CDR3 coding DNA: TGTGCCAGCAGCCAAGAGCTAGCGGGAGGAAGCACAGATACGCAGTATTTT.

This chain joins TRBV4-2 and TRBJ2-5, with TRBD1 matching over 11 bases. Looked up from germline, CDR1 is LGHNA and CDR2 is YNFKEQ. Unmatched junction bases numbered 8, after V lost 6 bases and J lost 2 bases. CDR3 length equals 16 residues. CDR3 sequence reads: CASSSAGTGGQETQYF. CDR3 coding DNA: TGTGCCAGCAGTTCCGCCGGGACAGGGGGTCAAGAGACCCAGTACTTC.